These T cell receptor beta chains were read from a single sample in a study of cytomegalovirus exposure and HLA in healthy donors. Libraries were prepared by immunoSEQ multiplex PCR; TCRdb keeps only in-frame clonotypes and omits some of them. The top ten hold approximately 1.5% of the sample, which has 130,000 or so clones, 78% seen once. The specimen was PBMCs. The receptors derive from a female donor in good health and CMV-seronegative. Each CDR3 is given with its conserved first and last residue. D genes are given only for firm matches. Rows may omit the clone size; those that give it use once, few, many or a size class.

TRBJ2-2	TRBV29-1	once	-	TGCAGCGTGGCGGGACAGACCGGGGAGCTGTTTTTT	CSVAGQTGELFF
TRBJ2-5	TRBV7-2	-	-	TGTGCCAGCAGCTTAGCGCGTCGGGAGACCCAGTACTTC	CASSLARRETQYF
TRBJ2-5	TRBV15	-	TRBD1	TGTGCCACCACTAGACAGGGGGCGTTTCAAGAGACCCAGTACTTC	CATTRQGAFQETQYF
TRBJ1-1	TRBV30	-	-	TGTGCCTGGAGTGGCTTTCGAGGGCGCACTGAAGCTTTCTTT	CAWSGFRGRTEAFF
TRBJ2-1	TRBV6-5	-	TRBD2	TGTGCCAGCAGTTACTCCTGGACTAGCGCCAATGAGCAGTTCTTC	CASSYSWTSANEQFF
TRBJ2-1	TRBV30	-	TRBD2	TGTGCCTGGTCCCTAGCGGGAAATGCCCCTTATGAGCAGTTCTTC	CAWSLAGNAPYEQFF
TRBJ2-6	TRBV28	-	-	TGTGCCAGCAGTTTAAGGAGGGACAGCAGCGCTGGGGCCAACGTCCTGACTTTC	CASSLRRDSSAGANVLTF
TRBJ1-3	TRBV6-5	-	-	TGTGCCAGCAGGCCCGGTCCCTCTGGAAACACCATATATTTT	CASRPGPSGNTIYF
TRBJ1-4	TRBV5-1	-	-	TGCGCCAGCAGCTTGGGGAGCCTATCAACTAATGAAAAACTGTTTTTT	CASSLGSLSTNEKLFF
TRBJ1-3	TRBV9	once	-	TGTGCCAGCAGCGGGGGACTAAGCTCTGGAAACACCATATATTTT	CASSGGLSSGNTIYF
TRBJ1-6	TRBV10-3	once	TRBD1	TGTGCCACCACTCGGAAGGGGGCAGCGGAGTCACCCCTCCACTTT	CATTRKGAAESPLHF
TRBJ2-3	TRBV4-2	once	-	TGTGCCAGCAGCCCCGGGAGCCGGCTAAATACGCAGTATTTT	CASSPGSRLNTQYF
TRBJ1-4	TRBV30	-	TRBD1	TGTGCCTGGAGTGATGGGACAGATGAAAAACTGTTTTTT	CAWSDGTDEKLFF
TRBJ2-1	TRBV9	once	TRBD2	TGTGCCAGCAGCGTTGGTGGGGCGGGAGACTCCTACAATGAGCAGTTCTTC	CASSVGGAGDSYNEQFF